Listed below are T cell receptor beta chains from one sample, sequenced in a study of shared clonotypes between healthy human individuals. Using immunoSEQ multiplex PCR, the repertoire was profiled, and TCRdb retains in-frame clones only, with some absent. The table has 1.5 million to 2.5 million clones, just under 95% seen once. Sample: naive CD8+ T cells sorted from blood. These receptors were obtained from a man aged 18 to 30 in good health. The CDR3 runs from the conserved cysteine through the conserved F or W. The D gene is left open where the match is weak. Only some rows state a clone size, as once, few, many or a class for expanded clones.

d_call: -
clone_size: -
cdr3_length: 17
v_call: TRBV13
j_call: TRBJ1-1
cdr3_aa: CASSGFRDRVEGTEAFF
cdr3_nt: TGTGCCAGCAGCGGATTCCGGGACCGCGTTGAAGGCACTGAAGCTTTCTTT

d_call: -
clone_size: -
cdr3_length: 15
v_call: TRBV10-1
j_call: TRBJ2-2
cdr3_aa: CASSELLEGTGELFF
cdr3_nt: TGCGCCAGCAGTGAGCTACTAGAAGGCACCGGGGAGCTGTTTTTT

d_call: -
clone_size: -
cdr3_length: 15
v_call: TRBV19
j_call: TRBJ1-5
cdr3_aa: CASSIAQGTHQPQHF
cdr3_nt: TGTGCCAGTAGTATAGCCCAGGGGACGCATCAGCCCCAGCATTTT

d_call: -
clone_size: -
cdr3_length: 14
v_call: TRBV9
j_call: TRBJ2-5
cdr3_aa: CASSTFSSKETQYF
cdr3_nt: TGTGCCAGCAGCACCTTTTCGTCAAAAGAGACCCAGTACTTC

d_call: -
clone_size: -
cdr3_length: 15
v_call: TRBV18
j_call: TRBJ2-2
cdr3_aa: CASSAGATNTGELFF
cdr3_nt: TGTGCCAGCTCAGCGGGGGCCACGAACACCGGGGAGCTGTTTTTT

d_call: -
clone_size: -
cdr3_length: 11
v_call: TRBV29-1
j_call: TRBJ1-2
cdr3_aa: CSVSGVYGYTF
cdr3_nt: TGCAGCGTTTCAGGAGTCTATGGCTACACCTTC

d_call: TRBD2
clone_size: -
cdr3_length: 15
v_call: TRBV30
j_call: TRBJ2-7
cdr3_aa: CAWSVRGGLIYEQYF
cdr3_nt: TGTGCCTGGAGTGTACGCGGGGGGCTTATTTACGAGCAGTACTTC

d_call: -
clone_size: -
cdr3_length: 14
v_call: TRBV19
j_call: TRBJ2-7
cdr3_aa: CASSQGPSSYEQYF
cdr3_nt: TGTGCCAGTAGTCAGGGTCCAAGCTCCTACGAGCAGTACTTC

d_call: -
clone_size: -
cdr3_length: 17
v_call: TRBV27
j_call: TRBJ2-7
cdr3_aa: CASSFLGSQGSPYEQYF
cdr3_nt: TGTGCCAGCAGTTTTTTAGGTAGTCAGGGAAGTCCCTACGAGCAGTACTTC

d_call: -
clone_size: -
cdr3_length: 13
v_call: TRBV4-1
j_call: TRBJ1-1
cdr3_aa: CASSQVADTEAFF
cdr3_nt: TGCGCCAGCAGCCAAGTAGCGGACACTGAAGCTTTCTTT

d_call: TRBD1
clone_size: few
cdr3_length: 15
v_call: TRBV4-1
j_call: TRBJ2-7
cdr3_aa: CASSQGGTGLYEQYF
cdr3_nt: TGCGCCAGCAGCCAAGGCGGGACAGGGCTCTACGAGCAGTACTTC

d_call: TRBD2
clone_size: -
cdr3_length: 17
v_call: TRBV4-2
j_call: TRBJ2-3
cdr3_aa: CASSPEGAGGFTDTQYF
cdr3_nt: TGTGCCAGCAGCCCCGAGGGAGCGGGGGGCTTCACAGATACGCAGTATTTT

d_call: -
clone_size: -
cdr3_length: 15
v_call: TRBV6-1
j_call: TRBJ1-5
cdr3_aa: CASSEYLVVNQPQHF
cdr3_nt: TGTGCCAGCAGTGAATATTTGGTAGTGAATCAGCCCCAGCATTTT

d_call: -
clone_size: -
cdr3_length: 15
v_call: TRBV11-2
j_call: TRBJ2-1
cdr3_aa: CASSLVAQPNNEQFF
cdr3_nt: TGTGCCAGCAGCTTAGTGGCTCAGCCAAACAATGAGCAGTTCTTC

d_call: -
clone_size: -
cdr3_length: 13
v_call: TRBV6-5
j_call: TRBJ2-1
cdr3_aa: CASSLGQGTGQFF
cdr3_nt: TGTGCCAGCAGTCTCGGACAAGGAACTGGGCAGTTCTTC

d_call: -
clone_size: -
cdr3_length: 14
v_call: TRBV6-4
j_call: TRBJ1-5
cdr3_aa: CASTGTNSNQPQHF
cdr3_nt: TGTGCCAGCACCGGGACAAATAGCAATCAGCCCCAGCATTTT

d_call: -
clone_size: -
cdr3_length: 16
v_call: TRBV29-1
j_call: TRBJ2-2
cdr3_aa: CSARGAVGGGAGELFF
cdr3_nt: TGCAGCGCGAGAGGTGCCGTGGGGGGTGGCGCCGGGGAGCTGTTTTTT

d_call: -
clone_size: -
cdr3_length: 16
v_call: TRBV15
j_call: TRBJ1-2
cdr3_aa: CATSGTEQGKNYGYTF
cdr3_nt: TGTGCCACCAGTGGTACGGAACAGGGAAAGAACTATGGCTACACCTTC

d_call: -
clone_size: -
cdr3_length: 15
v_call: TRBV9
j_call: TRBJ2-1
cdr3_aa: CASSVESLSYNEQFF
cdr3_nt: TGTGCCAGCAGCGTAGAGAGTCTCAGCTACAATGAGCAGTTCTTC

d_call: -
clone_size: -
cdr3_length: 14
v_call: TRBV6-5
j_call: TRBJ2-7
cdr3_aa: CASSYLSWGSEQYF
cdr3_nt: TGTGCCAGCAGTTACTTATCTTGGGGATCCGAGCAGTACTTC